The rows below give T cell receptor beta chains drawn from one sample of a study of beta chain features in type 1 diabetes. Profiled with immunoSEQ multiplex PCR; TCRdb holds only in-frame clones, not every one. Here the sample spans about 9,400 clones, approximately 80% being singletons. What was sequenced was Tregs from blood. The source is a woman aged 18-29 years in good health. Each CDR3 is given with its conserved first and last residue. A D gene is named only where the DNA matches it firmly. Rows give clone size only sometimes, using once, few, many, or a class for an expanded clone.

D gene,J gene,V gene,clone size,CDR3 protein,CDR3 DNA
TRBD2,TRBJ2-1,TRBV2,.,CASSELAGENNEQFF,TGTGCCAGCAGTGAGTTAGCGGGAGAGAACAATGAGCAGTTCTTC
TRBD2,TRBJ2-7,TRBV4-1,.,CASSQDNDRTSGGGYEQYF,TGCGCCAGCAGCCAAGATAATGATAGGACCAGCGGGGGAGGGTACGAGCAGTACTTC
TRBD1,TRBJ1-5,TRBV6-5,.,CASSRQGGQPQHF,TGTGCCAGCAGCAGACAGGGTGGGCAGCCCCAGCATTTT
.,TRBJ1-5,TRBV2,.,CASRQGDSNQPQHF,TGTGCCAGCAGACAGGGAGATAGCAATCAGCCCCAGCATTTT
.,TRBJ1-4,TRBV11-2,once,CASSSRSGEKLFF,TGTGCCAGCAGCTCCAGGTCTGGGGAAAAACTGTTTTTT
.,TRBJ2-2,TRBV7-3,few,CASSLRGGPTNTGELFF,TGTGCCAGCAGCTTAAGGGGGGGGCCTACGAACACCGGGGAGCTGTTTTTT
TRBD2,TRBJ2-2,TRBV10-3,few,CAITGLADTGELFF,TGTGCCATCACTGGACTAGCCGACACCGGGGAGCTGTTTTTT
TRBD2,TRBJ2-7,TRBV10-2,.,CASSATGGLASHEQYF,TGCGCCAGCAGTGCCACCGGAGGACTAGCGAGCCACGAGCAGTACTTC
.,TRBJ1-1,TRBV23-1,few,CASSQVTENTEAFF,TGCGCCAGCAGTCAAGTGACAGAGAACACTGAAGCTTTCTTT
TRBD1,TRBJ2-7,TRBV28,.,CASRLPGGEQYF,TGTGCCAGCAGATTACCAGGGGGCGAGCAGTACTTC
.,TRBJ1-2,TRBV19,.,CASSIVPTPYYGYTF,TGTGCCAGTAGTATAGTTCCTACTCCTTACTATGGCTACACCTTC
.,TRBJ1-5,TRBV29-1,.,CSVKTGLGDQPQHF,TGCAGCGTTAAGACAGGTCTAGGAGATCAGCCCCAGCATTTT
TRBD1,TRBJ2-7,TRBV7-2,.,CASSIWDRGHEQYF,TGTGCCAGCAGCATATGGGACAGGGGCCACGAGCAGTACTTC
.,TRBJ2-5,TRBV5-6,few,CASSAPGLQETQYF,TGTGCCAGCAGCGCCCCGGGACTCCAAGAGACCCAGTACTTC
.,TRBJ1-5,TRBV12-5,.,CASGLKAGQPQHF,TGTGCTAGTGGTTTGAAGGCGGGTCAGCCCCAGCATTTT
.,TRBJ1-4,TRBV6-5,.,CASRPRGSTNEKLFF,TGTGCCAGCAGGCCAAGAGGATCAACTAATGAAAAACTGTTTTTT
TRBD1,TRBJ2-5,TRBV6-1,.,CASSVSPGTGHETQYF,TGTGCCAGCAGTGTTTCCCCCGGGACAGGGCATGAGACCCAGTACTTC
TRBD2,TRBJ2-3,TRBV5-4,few,CASSKGLVGADTQYF,TGTGCCAGCAGCAAGGGACTAGTGGGCGCAGATACGCAGTATTTT
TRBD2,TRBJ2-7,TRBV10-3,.,CAISGSGGAYEQYF,TGTGCCATCAGTGGCTCGGGGGGGGCCTACGAGCAGTACTTC
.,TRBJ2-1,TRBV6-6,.,CASRTGGDEQFF,TGTGCCAGCAGGACTGGCGGGGATGAGCAGTTCTTC
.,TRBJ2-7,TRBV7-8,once,CASSKGHGAYYEQYF,TGTGCCAGCAGCAAGGGACACGGTGCCTACTACGAGCAGTACTTC
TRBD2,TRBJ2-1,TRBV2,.,CASSERGREGRGEQFF,TGTGCCAGCAGTGAAAGGGGGCGGGAGGGCCGAGGTGAGCAGTTCTTC